Sequencing of this T cell receptor beta chain was carried out in a study of T cells expressing NK-cell markers. Overall study: Sequencing covered eight donors, seven HCMV-seropositive and one seronegative. Study observations and caveats: Dominant NKG2C+ clonotypes made up about 1.0-7.0% of CD8+ T cells in roughly 6 donors.

It was by 5'RACE template switching with UMIs that TCR beta cDNA was made. One entry per CDR3 protein, without DNA, is what TCRdb gives after re-calling the 5' RACE reads. In total, the table holds hundreds of thousands of distinct CDR3 sequences. The germline gives CDR1 SGHRS, CDR2 YFSETQ. The CDR3 contains 17 residues. Comments on this clonotype: Its antigen is as yet unknown.

The clonotype comes from a man aged 18-70 years in good health. The sequenced sample was blood T cells: a sorted CD56 or NKG2C T cell subset, CD4+ or CD8+ T cells, or bulk PBMC T cells (not recorded which). The chain has TRBV5-1 and TRBJ2-2; TCRdb's assignment of TRBD1 cannot be checked, as there is no DNA. This CDR3 is CASSFGVAANTGELFFF.